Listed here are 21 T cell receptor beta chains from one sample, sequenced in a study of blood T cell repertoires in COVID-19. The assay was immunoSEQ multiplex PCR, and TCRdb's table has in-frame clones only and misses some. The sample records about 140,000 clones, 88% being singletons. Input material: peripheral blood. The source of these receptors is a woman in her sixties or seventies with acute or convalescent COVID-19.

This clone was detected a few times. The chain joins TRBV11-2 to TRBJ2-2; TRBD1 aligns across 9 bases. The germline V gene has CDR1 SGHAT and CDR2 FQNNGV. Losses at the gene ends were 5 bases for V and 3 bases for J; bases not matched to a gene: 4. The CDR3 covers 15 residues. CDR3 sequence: CASSAGTGYTGELFF. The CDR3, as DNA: TGTGCCAGCAGCGCCGGGACAGGGTACACCGGGGAGCTGTTTTTT. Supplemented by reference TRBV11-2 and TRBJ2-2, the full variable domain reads EAGVAQSPRYKIIEKRQSVAFWCNPISGHATLYWYQQILGQGPKLLIQFQNNGVVDDSQLPKDRFSAERLKGVDSTLKIQPAKLEDSAVYLCASSAGTGYTGELFFGEGSRLTVL.

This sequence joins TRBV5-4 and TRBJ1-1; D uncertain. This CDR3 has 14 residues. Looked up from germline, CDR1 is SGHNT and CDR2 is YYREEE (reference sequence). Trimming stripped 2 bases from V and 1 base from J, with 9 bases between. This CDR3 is CASSFDRQNTEAFF. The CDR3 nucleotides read TGTGCCAGCAGCTTCGACCGACAGAACACTGAAGCTTTCTTT. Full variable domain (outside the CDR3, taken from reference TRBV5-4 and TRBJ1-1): ETGVTQSPTHLIKTRGQQVTLRCSSQSGHNTVSWYQQALGQGPQFIFQYYREEENGRGNFPPRFSGLQFPNYSSELNVNALELDDSALYLCASSFDRQNTEAFFGQGTRLTVV.

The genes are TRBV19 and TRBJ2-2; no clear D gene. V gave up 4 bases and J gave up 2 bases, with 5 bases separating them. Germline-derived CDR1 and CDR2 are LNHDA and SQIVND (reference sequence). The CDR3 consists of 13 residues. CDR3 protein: CASSTLNTGELFF. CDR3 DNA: TGTGCCAGTAGTACCCTTAACACCGGGGAGCTGTTTTTT.

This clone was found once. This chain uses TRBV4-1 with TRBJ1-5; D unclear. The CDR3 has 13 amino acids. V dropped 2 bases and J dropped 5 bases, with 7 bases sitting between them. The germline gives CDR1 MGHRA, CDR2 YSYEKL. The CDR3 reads CASSQRIDQPQHF. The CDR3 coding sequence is TGCGCCAGCAGCCAACGAATAGATCAGCCCCAGCATTTT.

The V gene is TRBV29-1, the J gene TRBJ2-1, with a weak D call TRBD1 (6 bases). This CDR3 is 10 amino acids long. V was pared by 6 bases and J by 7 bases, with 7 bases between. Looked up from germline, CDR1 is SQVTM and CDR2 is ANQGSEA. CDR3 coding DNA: TGCAGCGTGAGGGGGAATGAGCAGTTCTTC. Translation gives CSVRGNEQFF.

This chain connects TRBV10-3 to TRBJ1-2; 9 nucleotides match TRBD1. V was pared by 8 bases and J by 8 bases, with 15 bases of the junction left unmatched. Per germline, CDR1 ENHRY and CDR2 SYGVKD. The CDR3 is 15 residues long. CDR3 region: CAIGPGTGLMMGYTF. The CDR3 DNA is TGTGCCATCGGACCCGGGACAGGGCTCATGATGGGCTACACCTTC.

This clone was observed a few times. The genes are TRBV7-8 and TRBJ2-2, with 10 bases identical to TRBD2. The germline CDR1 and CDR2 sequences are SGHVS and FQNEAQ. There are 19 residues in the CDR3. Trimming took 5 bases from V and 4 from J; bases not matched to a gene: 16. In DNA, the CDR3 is TGTGCCAGCAGCCTCGGTAGGCTAGCGGGGGATCCGGGCACCGGGGAGCTGTTTTTT. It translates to CASSLGRLAGDPGTGELFF.

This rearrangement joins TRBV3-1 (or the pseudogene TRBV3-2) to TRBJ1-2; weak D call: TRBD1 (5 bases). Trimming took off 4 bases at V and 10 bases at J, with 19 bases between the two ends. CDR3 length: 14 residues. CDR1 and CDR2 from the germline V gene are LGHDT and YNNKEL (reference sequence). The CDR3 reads CASSPDGGVGVYTF. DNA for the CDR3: TGTGCCAGCAGCCCCGACGGAGGGGTGGGTGTCTACACCTTC.

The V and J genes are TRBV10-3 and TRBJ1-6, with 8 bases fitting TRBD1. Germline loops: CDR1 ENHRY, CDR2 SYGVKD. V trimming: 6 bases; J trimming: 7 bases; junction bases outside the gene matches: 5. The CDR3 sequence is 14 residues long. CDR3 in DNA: TGTGCCATCAGCCCTGGACAGGGCAATTCACCCCTCCACTTT. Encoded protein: CAISPGQGNSPLHF.

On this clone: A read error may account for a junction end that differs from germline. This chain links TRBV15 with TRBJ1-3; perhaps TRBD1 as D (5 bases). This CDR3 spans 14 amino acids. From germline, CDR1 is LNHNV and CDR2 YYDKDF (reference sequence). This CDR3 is CATSRDSLGNTIYF. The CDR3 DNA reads TGTGCCACCAGCCGAGACAGTCTCGGAAACACCATATATTTT.

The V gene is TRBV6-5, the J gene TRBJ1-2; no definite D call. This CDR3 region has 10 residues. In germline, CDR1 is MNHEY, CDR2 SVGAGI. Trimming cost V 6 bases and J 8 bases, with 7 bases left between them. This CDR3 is CASRVEGYTF. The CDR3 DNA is TGTGCCAGCAGGGTGGAGGGCTACACCTTC.

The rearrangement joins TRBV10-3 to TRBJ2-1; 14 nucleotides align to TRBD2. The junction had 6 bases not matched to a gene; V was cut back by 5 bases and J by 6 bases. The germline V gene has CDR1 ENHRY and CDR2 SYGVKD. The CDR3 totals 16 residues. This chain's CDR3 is CAISSGTSGGRNEQFF. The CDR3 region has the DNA TGTGCCATCAGTAGTGGGACTAGCGGGGGCCGCAATGAGCAGTTCTTC.

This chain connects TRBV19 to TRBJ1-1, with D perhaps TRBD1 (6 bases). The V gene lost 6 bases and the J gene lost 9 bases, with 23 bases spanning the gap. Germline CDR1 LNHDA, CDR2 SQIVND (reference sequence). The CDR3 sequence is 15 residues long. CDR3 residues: CASSLSSGARWKAFF. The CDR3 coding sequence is TGTGCCAGTAGCCTTTCCTCAGGGGCCCGGTGGAAAGCTTTCTTT. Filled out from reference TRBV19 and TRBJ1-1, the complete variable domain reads DGGITQSPKYLFRKEGQNVTLSCEQNLNHDAMYWYRQDPGQGLRLIYYSQIVNDFQKGDIAEGYSVSREKKESFPLTVTSAQKNPTAFYLCASSLSSGARWKAFFGQGTRLTVV.

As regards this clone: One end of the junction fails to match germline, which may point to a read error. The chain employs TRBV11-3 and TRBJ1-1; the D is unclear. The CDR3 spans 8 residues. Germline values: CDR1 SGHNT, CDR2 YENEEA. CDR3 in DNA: TGTGCCAACTTATCCCGCGAGTTT. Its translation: CANLSREF.

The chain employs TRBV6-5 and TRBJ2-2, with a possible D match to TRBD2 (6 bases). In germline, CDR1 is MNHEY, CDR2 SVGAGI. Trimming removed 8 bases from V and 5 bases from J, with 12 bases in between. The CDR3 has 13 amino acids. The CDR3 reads CASPGGGTGELFF. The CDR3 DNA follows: TGTGCCAGCCCGGGTGGAGGGACCGGGGAGCTGTTTTTT.

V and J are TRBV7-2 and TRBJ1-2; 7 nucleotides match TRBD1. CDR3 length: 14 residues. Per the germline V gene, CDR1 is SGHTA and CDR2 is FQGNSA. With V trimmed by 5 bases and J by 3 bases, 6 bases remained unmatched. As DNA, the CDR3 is TGTGCCAGCAGCCTCGTTGACAGGGACTATGGCTACACCTTC. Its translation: CASSLVDRDYGYTF.

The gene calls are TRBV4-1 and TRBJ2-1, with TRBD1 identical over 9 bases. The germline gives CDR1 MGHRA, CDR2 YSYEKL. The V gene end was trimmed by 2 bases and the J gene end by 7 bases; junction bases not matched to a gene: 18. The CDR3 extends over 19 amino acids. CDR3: CASSQPGQGLDALSNEQFF. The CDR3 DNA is TGCGCCAGCAGCCAACCGGGACAGGGCCTAGACGCCCTTAGTAATGAGCAGTTCTTC.

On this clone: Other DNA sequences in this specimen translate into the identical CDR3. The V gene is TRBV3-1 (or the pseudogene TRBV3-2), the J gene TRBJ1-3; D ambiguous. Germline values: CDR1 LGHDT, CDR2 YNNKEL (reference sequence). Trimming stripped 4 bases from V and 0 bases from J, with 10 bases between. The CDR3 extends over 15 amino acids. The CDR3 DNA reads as TGTGCCAGCAGCCCTCGACGGGACTCTGGAAACACCATATATTTT. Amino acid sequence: CASSPRRDSGNTIYF.

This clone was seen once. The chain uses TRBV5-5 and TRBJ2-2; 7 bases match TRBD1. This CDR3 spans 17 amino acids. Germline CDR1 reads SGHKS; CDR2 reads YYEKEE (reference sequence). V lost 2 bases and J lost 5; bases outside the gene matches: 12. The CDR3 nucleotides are TGTGCCAGCAGCTTAAGCTTTCGACAGGGAAGGACCGGGGAGCTGTTTTTT. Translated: CASSLSFRQGRTGELFF.

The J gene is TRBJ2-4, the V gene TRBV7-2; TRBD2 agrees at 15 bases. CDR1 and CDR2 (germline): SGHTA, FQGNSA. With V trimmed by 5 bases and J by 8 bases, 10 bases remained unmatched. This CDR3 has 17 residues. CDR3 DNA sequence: TGTGCCAGCAGCGTAGGACTAGCGGGGGGGCGGGTTGACATTCAGTACTTC. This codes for CASSVGLAGGRVDIQYF.

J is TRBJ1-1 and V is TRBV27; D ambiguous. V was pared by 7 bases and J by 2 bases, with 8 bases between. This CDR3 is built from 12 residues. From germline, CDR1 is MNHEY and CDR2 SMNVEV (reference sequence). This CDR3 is CASKEGNTEAFF. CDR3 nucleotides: TGTGCCAGCAAGGAGGGAAACACTGAAGCTTTCTTT.